This T cell receptor beta chain was sequenced during a study of PD-L1 blockade in urothelial cancer (TCRdb year 2017). In terms of the full investigation: Therapy was started in the mid-2010s for all patients, and atezolizumab 1,200 mg was administered intravenously every 3 weeks. Twenty-five of 29 patients were males with bladder-origin urothelial cancer, and 18 of 29 reported a prior smoking history. Pretreatment tumor samples, along with matched peripheral blood serially collected before and after atezolizumab treatment, were subjected to TCR sequencing. Pretreatment blood TCR-seq was available for about 28 patients, at least one posttreatment blood collection was obtained for around 24 patients, and tumor TCR-seq was available for around 24 patients. In the same patients, whole exome sequencing and RNA sequencing of pretreatment tumors were performed in addition to TCR sequencing. Durable clinical benefit was achieved by nine patients but not by the remaining 20. Blood samples gave a median of 141,255 T cells and roughly 83,000 unique TCRs, with a median clonality of around 0.074. Blood samples were analyzed at two time points: 3 weeks after treatment start (second dose) and 6 weeks after treatment start. Progression-free survival longer than 6 months counted as durable clinical benefit, and TCR features were additionally tested against both progression-free and overall survival. The study, an exploratory multi-omic analysis, examined somatic, immune and clinical correlates of response to PD-L1 blockade with atezolizumab in urothelial cancer. An ECOG performance status of 0 or 1 was recorded for the patients, and 0 to 3 prior chemotherapy regimens had been received by the patients.

This clone has only one observation. Its specific antigen is unknown. Per-nucleotide qualities are absent, and no much larger clonotype sits a single base away. Trimming accounts for 0 bases at V and 13 bases at J, while the number of junction bases matched to no gene is 3. CDR1 and CDR2 were assigned from the germline V gene as SGHRS and YFSETQ. Measured from the cysteine to the phenylalanine, the CDR3 is 12 residues long. Just CDR3 DNA is preserved here, 36 bases in frame from base 1. Overall results and qualifications from the work: Improved progression-free and overall survival was found to be associated with pretreatment peripheral blood TCR clonality below the median. At 3 weeks after the start of treatment, tumor-associated TCR clones in peripheral blood had expanded more in patients with durable benefit (n ≈ 20, p = 0.022). Because the sample size was small (n ≈ 31) and many exploratory analyses were performed, the results are intended to be hypothesis-generating.

This specimen's time point label, interpreted: peripheral blood 6 weeks after treatment start. A cohort of 25 to 30 patients with locally advanced or metastatic urothelial carcinoma, treated at Memorial Sloan Kettering on a trial protocol, was included. Peripheral blood mononuclear cells were collected from each patient pretreatment and during treatment, giving between 1 and 8 total time points per patient. The Qiagen DNeasy Blood extraction kit was used to purify genomic DNA from total PBMCs and tumor samples. PBMCs were collected pretreatment and during treatment and were isolated and stored as previously described. Each PCR received spiked-in synthetic TCR analog templates so that absolute template abundance could be estimated from read counts. TCRbeta CDR3 regions were amplified from genomic DNA with bias-controlled V and J gene primers using the immunoSEQ assay. Rearranged TCRbeta segments were sequenced at approximately 20X coverage. In the authors' own workflow: Sequencing errors were corrected by clustering and CDR3s were annotated against IMGT to assign V, D and J genes. Downstream analyses used only productive TCRbeta rearrangements and left out out-of-frame or stop-codon sequences. To compute clonality, Shannon entropy was normalized by the log of the number of unique productive sequences and then subtracted from one. Clones differing between time points or between blood and tumor were identified by Fisher's exact test with Benjamini-Hochberg correction at adjusted p below 0.01. Imported from immuneACCESS, the table was reduced by TCRdb to in-frame sequences with V and J called. These copies leave out some clones; in studies compared against another copy, an unresolved V gene accounts for under half, and the cause of the remainder is not known. From that table come the V and J calls and clone size; the DNA was used to work out D and trimming. The sample has some 51,000 clones on record, 88% of them singletons. The ten biggest clones cover less than 2.5% of the sample.

The receptor was derived from a man between 60 and 70 years old with urothelial cancer. This sample comprised PBMCs, obtained around atezolizumab (anti-PD-L1) treatment. This chain is built from TRBV5-1 and TRBJ1-2, with 10 middle bases fitting TRBD1. The bases read TGCGCCAGCAGCTTGGCGGGACAGGGGCCCACCTTC. This yields the protein CASSLAGQGPTF.